These 22 T cell receptor beta chains share one sample of origin, sequenced in a study of cytomegalovirus exposure and HLA in healthy donors. PCR involved 60 Vbeta and 13 Jbeta primers. Repertoires were generated with immunoSEQ multiplex PCR, while TCRdb's copy carries only in-frame clones and drops some. The table shows 80,000 or so clones, with around three quarters occurring only once. The sequenced sample consisted of PBMCs. The receptors come from a woman in her thirties or forties in good health and CMV-seronegative.

The J gene is TRBJ2-7, the V gene TRBV19; possibly TRBD2 for D (5 bases). The CDR3 is 14 residues long. V gave up 6 bases and J gave up 7 bases, with 19 bases separating them. The germline V gene encodes CDR1 LNHDA and CDR2 SQIVND (reference sequence). The CDR3 sequence is CASRLTSVSGEQYF. CDR3 sequence (DNA): TGTGCCAGTAGACTCACTAGTGTCTCTGGGGAGCAGTACTTC.

This chain joins TRBV6-4 and TRBJ2-3; D is perhaps TRBD2 (5 bases). CDR3 length: 13 amino acids. Per germline, CDR1 MRHNA and CDR2 SNTAGT. V lost 0 bases and J 9 bases, leaving 10 bases between the germline ends. The CDR3 loop reads CASSDSLGETQYF. CDR3 nucleotides: TGTGCCAGCAGTGACTCCCTTGGGGAGACGCAGTATTTT.

This clone was found a few times. This chain joins TRBV10-1 and TRBJ2-7; 11 nucleotides align to TRBD2. The V segment lost 4 bases and the J segment 3 bases; nucleotides outside the gene matches: 2. CDR3 length: 14 residues. The germline V gene encodes CDR1 WNHNN and CDR2 SYGVQD (reference sequence). DNA for the CDR3: TGCGCCAGCAGTGCCGGGACTAGCGGCTACGAGCAGTACTTC. This codes for CASSAGTSGYEQYF.

This clone was recorded once. Lacking the conserved final phenylalanine or tryptophan, this CDR3 likely reflects a read error. The chain employs TRBV5-1 and TRBJ1-2; 7 nucleotides align to TRBD1. Germline values: CDR1 SGHRS, CDR2 YFSETQ. The CDR3 consists of 18 residues. Losses at the gene ends were 0 bases for V and 5 bases for J; bases not matched to a gene: 16. This CDR3 reads CASSLESDRFFNRYGYTL. CDR3 bases: TGCGCCAGCAGCTTGGAATCGGACAGGTTCTTCAATAGGTATGGCTACACCCTC.

This sequence joins TRBV5-1 and TRBJ1-1, with 8 bases aligning to TRBD1. J was trimmed by 11 bases and V by 3 bases; bases with no gene match: 6. CDR3 size: 12 residues. Germline lookup yields CDR1 SGHRS and CDR2 YFSETQ. In nucleotides, the CDR3 is TGCGCCAGCAGCTCCGGGACAGGCTGGGCTTTCTTT. Amino acids: CASSSGTGWAFF.

In regard to this clone: In the same sample, other DNA sequences code for this CDR3. J is TRBJ2-3 and V is TRBV6-4; 8 bases are shared with TRBD2. The germline gives CDR1 MRHNA, CDR2 SNTAGT. This CDR3 spans 14 amino acids. J gave up 6 bases and V 4 bases, and 6 bases lay outside the gene matches. The CDR3 nucleotides read TGTGCCAGCAGTGTCCAAGCGGGAGCGGATACGCAGTATTTT. This encodes CASSVQAGADTQYF.

To note about this clone: Given the absence of the conserved phenylalanine or tryptophan at the CDR3 end, a read error is likely. The CDR3 loop is CASSRRTGAYEQYL. CDR3 DNA: TGCGCCAGCAGCCGGCGGACAGGGGCCTACGAGCAGTACCTC. V gene TRBV4-1 combines with J gene TRBJ2-7; 9 bases are shared with TRBD1. Losses at the gene ends were 4 bases for V and 2 bases for J; bases not matched to a gene: 3. Germline V gives CDR1 MGHRA, CDR2 YSYEKL. This CDR3 has 14 amino acids.

V is TRBV7-3 and J is TRBJ2-1, with TRBD1 identical over 12 bases. With 7 bases clipped from V and 7 bases from J, the junction kept 11 bases outside the gene matches. Germline V gene lookup returns CDR1 SGHTA and CDR2 FQGTGA. The CDR3 is 16 amino acids. The CDR3 DNA sequence: TGTGCCAGCAATGAAAGTAGGGACAGGGGGCTGAATGAGCAGTTCTTC. The encoded protein is CASNESRDRGLNEQFF. Supplemented by reference TRBV7-3 and TRBJ2-1, the full variable domain reads GAGVSQTPSNKVTEKGKYVELRCDPISGHTALYWYRQSLGQGPEFLIYFQGTGAADDSGLPNDRFFAVRPEGSVSTLKIQRTERGDSAVYLCASNESRDRGLNEQFFGPGTRLTVL.

The gene calls are TRBV7-2 and TRBJ2-7; 12 positions agree with TRBD2. CDR1 is SGHTA and CDR2 is FQGNSA in the germline V gene. The CDR3 extends over 19 amino acids. V shed 1 base, J shed 7 bases, and the junction held 17 bases outside the gene matches. The CDR3 coding sequence is TGTGCCAGCAGCTTAGGACTAGCGGGAGCCACCTCTTTGGTGGGGGAGCAGTACTTC. Protein: CASSLGLAGATSLVGEQYF.

This clone was seen once. The rearrangement links TRBV7-6 to TRBJ1-4, with D perhaps matching TRBD1 (6 bases). This CDR3 is 13 amino acids long. V lost 2 bases and J lost 7, with 8 bases in between. The germline V gene has CDR1 SGHVS and CDR2 FNYEAQ. The CDR3 region is CASSLQGTEKLFF. As DNA, the CDR3 is TGTGCCAGCAGCTTACAGGGGACTGAAAAACTGTTTTTT.

The chain links TRBV5-1 to TRBJ2-5; TRBD1 matches at 8 bases. Germline V gene sequence: CDR1 SGHRS, CDR2 YFSETQ. The ends lost 0 bases at V and 6 bases at J; junction bases unmatched: 1. CDR3 length: 13 amino acids. CDR3 region: CASSLDRGKTQYF. The DNA of the CDR3 is TGCGCCAGCAGCTTGGACAGGGGGAAGACCCAGTACTTC.

The genes are TRBV5-4 and TRBJ2-3; TRBD2 might be the D (5 bases). Germline values: CDR1 SGHNT, CDR2 YYREEE (reference sequence). V was shortened by 4 bases and J by 0 bases, with 9 bases between the two germline ends. The CDR3 contains 14 residues. The CDR3 sequence: CASSITSSTDTQYF. The CDR3 region has the DNA TGTGCCAGCAGCATAACTAGTAGCACAGATACGCAGTATTTT.

V and J are TRBV19 and TRBJ2-3, with 10 bases identical to TRBD1. The CDR3 has 16 residues. Germline V gene lookup returns CDR1 LNHDA and CDR2 SQIVND (reference sequence). V dropped 4 bases and J dropped 6; count of bases not matched to a gene: 10. The CDR3 sequence: CASSRNRDRGRDTQYF. CDR3 nucleotide sequence: TGTGCCAGTAGTAGAAACCGGGACAGGGGACGGGATACGCAGTATTTT.

This clone was seen more than once but under ten times. The CDR3: CASSHHGTGQEQAFF. CDR3 coding DNA: TGTGCCAGCAGTCACCATGGGACAGGTCAGGAGCAAGCTTTCTTT. This chain uses TRBV6-5 with TRBJ1-1, with 8 bases that match TRBD1. The CDR3 consists of 15 residues. Germline CDR1 reads MNHEY; CDR2 reads SVGAGI. V was pared by 5 bases and J by 9 bases, with 14 bases of the junction left unmatched.

This chain joins TRBV9 and TRBJ2-2; 11 bases line up with TRBD1. Germline CDR1 and CDR2: SGDLS and YYNGEE. Trimming at V came to 5 bases and at J to 5 bases, leaving 5 bases not matched to a gene. The CDR3 consists of 15 residues. DNA of the CDR3: TGTGCCAGCAGAAGGGGACAGGGGGTGACCGGGGAGCTGTTTTTT. Residues: CASRRGQGVTGELFF.

V is TRBV15 and J is TRBJ2-5; the match to TRBD1 covers 8 bases. V shed 1 base and J 5 bases; nucleotides not matched to a gene: 12. Germline lookup yields CDR1 LNHNV and CDR2 YYDKDF (reference sequence). CDR3 length equals 17 residues. CDR3 region: CATSRGGQGMIWETQYF. CDR3 sequence (DNA): TGTGCCACCAGCAGAGGAGGACAGGGTATGATTTGGGAGACCCAGTACTTC.

The chain couples TRBV7-6 to TRBJ1-5; 7 nucleotides line up with TRBD1. The CDR3 loop spans 17 amino acids. Trimming removed 5 bases from V and 6 bases from J; junction bases left unmatched: 16. Germline V lookup: CDR1 SGHVS, CDR2 FNYEAQ. The CDR3 spells CASSVGHRQGFGQPQHF. In nucleotides, the CDR3 is TGTGCCAGCAGCGTGGGACACAGACAGGGTTTCGGTCAGCCCCAGCATTTT.

In DNA, the CDR3 is TGCGCCAGCAGCCAAGGACAAAGCGGGAGGAACGAGCAGTACTTC. This translates into CASSQGQSGRNEQYF. The chain has TRBV4-3 and TRBJ2-7; TRBD2 matches 9 bases. The CDR3 totals 15 residues. V lost 1 base, J lost 5 bases, and 6 bases stayed unmatched. Germline V gene lookup returns CDR1 LGHNA and CDR2 YSLEER.

This clone was seen just once. The genes are TRBV13 and TRBJ2-1, with 7 bases matching TRBD2. This CDR3 is 13 amino acids long. Germline CDR1 is PRHDT and CDR2 is FYEKMQ (reference sequence). V dropped 5 bases and J dropped 6; count of bases not matched to a gene: 4. The CDR3 is CASSASSGNEQFF. Written as DNA, the CDR3 is TGTGCCAGCAGCGCGTCTAGCGGCAATGAGCAGTTCTTC.

With regard to this clone: At one of its ends the junction is not consistent with the germline gene, which may arise from a read error. The V gene is TRBV30, the J gene TRBJ2-2, with TRBD2 matching over 8 bases. The CDR3 runs 13 residues. Germline CDR1 GTSNPN, CDR2 SVGIG (reference sequence). The CDR3 protein is CAWGYGGGREPFF. For the CDR3, the DNA is TGTGCCTGGGGCTACGGGGGGGGCAGGGAGCCGTTTTTT. The variable domain in full, completed from reference TRBV30 and TRBJ2-2, reads SQTIHQWPATLVQPVGSPLSLECTVEGTSNPNLYWYRQAAGRGLQLLFYSVGIGQISSEVPQNLSASRPQDRQFILSSKKLLLSDSGFYLCAWGYGGGREPFFGEGSRLTVL.

The genes are TRBV30 and TRBJ1-6; TRBD1 agrees at 10 bases. The CDR3 has 14 residues. Germline lookup yields CDR1 GTSNPN and CDR2 SVGIG (reference sequence). Trimming removed 2 bases from V and 7 bases from J; junction bases left unmatched: 2. Written as DNA, the CDR3 is TGTGCCTGGAGTTCGGGACAGGGGAATTCACCCCTCCACTTT. It translates to CAWSSGQGNSPLHF.

The genes are TRBV2 and TRBJ1-6; perhaps TRBD1 as D (6 bases). Trimming removed 8 bases at V and 10 bases at J, with 15 bases between. Germline V gene data show CDR1 as SNHLY and CDR2 as FYNNEI. The CDR3 contains 13 residues. The DNA of the CDR3 is TGTGCCAGCTACAGGGACGGTGGGTCACCCCTCCACTTT. Its protein is CASYRDGGSPLHF.